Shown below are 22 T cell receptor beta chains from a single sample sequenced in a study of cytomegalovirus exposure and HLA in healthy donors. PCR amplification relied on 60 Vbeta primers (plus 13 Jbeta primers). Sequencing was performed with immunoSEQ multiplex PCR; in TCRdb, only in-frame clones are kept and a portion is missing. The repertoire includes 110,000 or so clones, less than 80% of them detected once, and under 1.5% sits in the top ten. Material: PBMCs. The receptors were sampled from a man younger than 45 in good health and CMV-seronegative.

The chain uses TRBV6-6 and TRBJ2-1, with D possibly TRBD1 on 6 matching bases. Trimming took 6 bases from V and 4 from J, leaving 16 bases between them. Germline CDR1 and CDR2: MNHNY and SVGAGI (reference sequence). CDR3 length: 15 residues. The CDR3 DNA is TGTGCCAGCAGATACGGACAGAGCTATTACAATGAGCAGTTCTTC. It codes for CASRYGQSYYNEQFF.

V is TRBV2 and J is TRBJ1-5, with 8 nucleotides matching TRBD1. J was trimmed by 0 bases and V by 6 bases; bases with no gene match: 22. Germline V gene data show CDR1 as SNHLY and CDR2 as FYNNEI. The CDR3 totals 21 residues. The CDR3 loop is CASSQFNSDRVGVISNQPQHF. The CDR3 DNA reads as TGTGCCAGCAGCCAATTTAATTCGGACAGGGTAGGTGTGATTAGCAATCAGCCCCAGCATTTT.

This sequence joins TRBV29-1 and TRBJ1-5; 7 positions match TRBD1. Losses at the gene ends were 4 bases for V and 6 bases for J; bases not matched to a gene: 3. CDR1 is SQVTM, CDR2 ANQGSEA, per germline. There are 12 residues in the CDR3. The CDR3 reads CSVGQGGQPQHF. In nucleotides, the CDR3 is TGCAGCGTTGGACAGGGAGGTCAGCCCCAGCATTTT.

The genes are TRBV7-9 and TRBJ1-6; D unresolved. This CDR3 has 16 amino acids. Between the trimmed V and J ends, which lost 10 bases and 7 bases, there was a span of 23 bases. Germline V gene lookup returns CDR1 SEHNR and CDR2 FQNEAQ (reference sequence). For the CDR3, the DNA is TGTGCCATACCCAAGAGGATAAGCACGTTCAATTCACCCCTCCACTTT. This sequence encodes CAIPKRISTFNSPLHF.

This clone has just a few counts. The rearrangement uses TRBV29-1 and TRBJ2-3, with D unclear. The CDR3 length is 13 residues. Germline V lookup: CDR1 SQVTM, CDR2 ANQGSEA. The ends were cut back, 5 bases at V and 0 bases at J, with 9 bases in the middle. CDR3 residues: CSVIAASTDTQYF. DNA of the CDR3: TGCAGCGTTATCGCGGCGAGCACAGATACGCAGTATTTT.

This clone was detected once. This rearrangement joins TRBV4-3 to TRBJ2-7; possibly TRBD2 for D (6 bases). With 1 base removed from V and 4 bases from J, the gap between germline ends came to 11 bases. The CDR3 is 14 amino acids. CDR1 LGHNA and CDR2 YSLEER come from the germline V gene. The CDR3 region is CASSQAAGSYEQYF. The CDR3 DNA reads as TGCGCCAGCAGCCAAGCGGCGGGGTCGTACGAGCAGTACTTC.

CDR3 in DNA: TGCGCCAGCAGCCCGATGACGGGTAGCACAGATACGCAGTATTTT. This sequence encodes CASSPMTGSTDTQYF. The chain carries TRBV5-1 and TRBJ2-3, with D unclear. V was pared by 4 bases and J by 0 bases, with 12 bases between. The CDR3 is 15 residues long. Germline CDR1 is SGHRS and CDR2 is YFSETQ.

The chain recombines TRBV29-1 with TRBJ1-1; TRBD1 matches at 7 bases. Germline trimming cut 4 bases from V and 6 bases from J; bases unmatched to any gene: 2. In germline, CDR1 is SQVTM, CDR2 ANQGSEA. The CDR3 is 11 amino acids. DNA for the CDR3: TGCAGCGTTGGGCAGGGGGCTGAAGCTTTCTTT. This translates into CSVGQGAEAFF.

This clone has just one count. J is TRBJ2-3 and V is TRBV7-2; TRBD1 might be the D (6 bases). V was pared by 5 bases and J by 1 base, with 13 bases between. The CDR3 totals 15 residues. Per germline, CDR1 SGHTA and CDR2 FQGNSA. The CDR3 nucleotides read TGTGCCAGCAGCCATCAGGGGCGAGGCACAGATACGCAGTATTTT. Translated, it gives CASSHQGRGTDTQYF.

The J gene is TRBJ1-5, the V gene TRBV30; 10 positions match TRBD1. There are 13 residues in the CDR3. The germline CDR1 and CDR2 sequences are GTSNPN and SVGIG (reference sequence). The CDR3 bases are TGTGGCCTCGACAGGGGGCTGAATCAGCCCCAGCATTTT. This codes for CGLDRGLNQPQHF.

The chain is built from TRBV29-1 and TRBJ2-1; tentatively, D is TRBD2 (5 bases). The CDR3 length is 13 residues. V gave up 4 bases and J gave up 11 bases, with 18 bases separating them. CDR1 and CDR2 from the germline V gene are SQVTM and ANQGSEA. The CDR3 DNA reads TGCAGCGTTGGACGGGAATCCGTTATGAAGCAGTTCTTC. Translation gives CSVGRESVMKQFF.

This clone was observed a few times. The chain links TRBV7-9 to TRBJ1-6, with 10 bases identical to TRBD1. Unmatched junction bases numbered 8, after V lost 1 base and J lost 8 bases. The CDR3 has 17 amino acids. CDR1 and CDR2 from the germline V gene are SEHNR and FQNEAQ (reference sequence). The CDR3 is CASSLVGTGVVDSPLHF. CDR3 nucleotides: TGTGCCAGCAGCTTAGTCGGGACAGGGGTAGTAGATTCACCCCTCCACTTT.

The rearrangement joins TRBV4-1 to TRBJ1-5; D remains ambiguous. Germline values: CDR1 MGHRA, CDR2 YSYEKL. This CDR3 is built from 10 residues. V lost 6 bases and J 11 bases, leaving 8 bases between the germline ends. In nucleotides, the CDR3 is TGCGCCAGCAGTATCTCGGCCCAGCATTTT. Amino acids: CASSISAQHF.

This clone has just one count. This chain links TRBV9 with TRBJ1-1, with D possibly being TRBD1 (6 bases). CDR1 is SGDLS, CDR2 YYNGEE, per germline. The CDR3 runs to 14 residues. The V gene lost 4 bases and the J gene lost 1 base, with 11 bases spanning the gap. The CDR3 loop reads CASSSRTANTEAFF. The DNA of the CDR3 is TGTGCCAGCAGCTCTCGGACAGCGAACACTGAAGCTTTCTTT.

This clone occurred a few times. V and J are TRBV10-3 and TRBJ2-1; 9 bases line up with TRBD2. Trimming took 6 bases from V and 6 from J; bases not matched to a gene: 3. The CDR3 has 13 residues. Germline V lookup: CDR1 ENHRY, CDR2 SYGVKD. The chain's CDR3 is CAISRTSVNEQFF. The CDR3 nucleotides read TGTGCCATCAGCCGGACTAGCGTCAATGAGCAGTTCTTC.

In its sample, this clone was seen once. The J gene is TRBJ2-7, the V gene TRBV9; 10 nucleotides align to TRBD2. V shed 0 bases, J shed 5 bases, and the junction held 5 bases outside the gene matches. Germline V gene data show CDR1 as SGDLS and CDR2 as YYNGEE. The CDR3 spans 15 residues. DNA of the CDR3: TGTGCCAGCAGCGTAGGTGGGACTAGCGTGGACGAGCAGTACTTC. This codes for CASSVGGTSVDEQYF.

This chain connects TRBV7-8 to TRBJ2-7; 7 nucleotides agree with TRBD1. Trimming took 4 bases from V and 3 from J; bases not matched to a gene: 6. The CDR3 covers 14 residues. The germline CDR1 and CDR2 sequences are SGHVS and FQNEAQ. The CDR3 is CASSSRDSSYEQYF. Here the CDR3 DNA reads TGTGCCAGCAGCTCCCGGGACAGCAGCTACGAGCAGTACTTC. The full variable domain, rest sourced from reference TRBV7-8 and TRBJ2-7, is GAGVSQSPRYKVAKRGQDVALRCDPISGHVSLFWYQQALGQGPEFLTYFQNEAQLDKSGLPSDRFFAERPEGSVSTLKIQRTQQEDSAVYLCASSSRDSSYEQYFGPGTRLTVT.

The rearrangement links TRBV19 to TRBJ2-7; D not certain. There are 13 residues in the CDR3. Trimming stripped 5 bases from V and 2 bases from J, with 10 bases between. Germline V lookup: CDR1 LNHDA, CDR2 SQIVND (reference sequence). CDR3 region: CASSLAETYEQYF. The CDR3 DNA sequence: TGTGCCAGTAGTCTGGCAGAAACCTACGAGCAGTACTTC.

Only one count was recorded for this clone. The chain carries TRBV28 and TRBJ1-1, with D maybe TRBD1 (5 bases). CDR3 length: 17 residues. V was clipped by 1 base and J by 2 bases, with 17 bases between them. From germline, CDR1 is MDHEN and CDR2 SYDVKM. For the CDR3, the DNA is TGTGCCAGCAGTTTATTCGGCAGGGTAGGTTACAACACTGAAGCTTTCTTT. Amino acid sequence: CASSLFGRVGYNTEAFF. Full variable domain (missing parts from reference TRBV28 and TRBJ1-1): DVKVTQSSRYLVKRTGEKVFLECVQDMDHENMFWYRQDPGLGLRLIYFSYDVKMKEKGDIPEGYSVSREKKERFSLILESASTNQTSMYLCASSLFGRVGYNTEAFFGQGTRLTVV.

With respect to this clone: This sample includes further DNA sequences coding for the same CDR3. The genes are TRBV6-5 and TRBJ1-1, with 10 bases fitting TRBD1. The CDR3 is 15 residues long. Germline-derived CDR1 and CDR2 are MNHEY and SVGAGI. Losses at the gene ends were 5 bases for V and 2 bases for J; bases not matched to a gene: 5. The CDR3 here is CASSPRDRGNTEAFF. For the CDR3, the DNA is TGTGCCAGCAGTCCCCGGGACAGGGGCAACACTGAAGCTTTCTTT.

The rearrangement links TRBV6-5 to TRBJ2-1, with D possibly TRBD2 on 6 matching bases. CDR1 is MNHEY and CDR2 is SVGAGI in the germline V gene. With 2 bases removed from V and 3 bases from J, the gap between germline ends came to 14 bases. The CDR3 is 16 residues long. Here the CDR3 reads CASSYERLDYYNEQFF. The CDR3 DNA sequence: TGTGCCAGCAGTTACGAGCGACTAGATTACTACAATGAGCAGTTCTTC.

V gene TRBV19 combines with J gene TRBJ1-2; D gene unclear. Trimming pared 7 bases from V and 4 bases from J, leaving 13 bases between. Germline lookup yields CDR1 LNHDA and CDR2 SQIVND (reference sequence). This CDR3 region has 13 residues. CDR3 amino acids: CASTPDEVYGYTF. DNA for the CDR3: TGTGCCAGTACCCCCGATGAGGTCTATGGCTACACCTTC.